This record covers a single T cell receptor beta chain. The length of the CDR3 is 17 residues. The V end lost 0 bases, the J end lost 1 base, and 12 bases lay between the germline ends. The germline V gene encodes CDR1 KGHSH and CDR2 LQKENI. The data were produced by immunoSEQ multiplex PCR, yet TCRdb's version contains in-frame clones alone and is incomplete. Of about 120,000 clones in the sample, roughly nine tenths were seen once. The sample comes from a study of blood T cell repertoires in COVID-19. The sequence was obtained from a man between 65 and 80 years old with active or convalescent COVID-19. Material: peripheral blood. The V and J genes are TRBV18 and TRBJ1-4; D unresolved. The CDR3 nucleotides are TGTGCCAGCTCACCACCGGGCGGACTTGGAACTAATGAAAAACTGTTTTTT. It is translated as CASSPPGGLGTNEKLFF. Filled out from reference TRBV18 and TRBJ1-4, the complete variable domain reads NAGVMQNPRHLVRRRGQEARLRCSPMKGHSHVYWYRQLPEEGLKFMVYLQKENIIDESGMPKERFSAEFPKEGPSILRIQQVVRGDSAAYFCASSPPGGLGTNEKLFFGSGTQLSVL.